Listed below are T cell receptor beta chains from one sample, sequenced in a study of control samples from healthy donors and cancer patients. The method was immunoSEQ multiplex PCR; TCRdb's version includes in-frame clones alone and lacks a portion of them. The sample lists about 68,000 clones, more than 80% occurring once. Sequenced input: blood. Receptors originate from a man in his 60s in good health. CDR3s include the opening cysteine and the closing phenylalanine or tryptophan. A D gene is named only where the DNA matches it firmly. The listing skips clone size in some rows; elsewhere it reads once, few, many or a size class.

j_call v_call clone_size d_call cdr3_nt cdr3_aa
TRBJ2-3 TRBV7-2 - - TGTGCCAGCAGCTTAGCGAACTTCCGGGGAGATACGCAGTATTTT CASSLANFRGDTQYF
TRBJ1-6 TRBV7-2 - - TGTGCCAGCAGCTTCGGGACCCGGTGGGATTCACCCCTCCACTTT CASSFGTRWDSPLHF
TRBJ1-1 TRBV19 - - TGTGCCAGTAGTATGCCAGGGAACACTGAAGCTTTCTTT CASSMPGNTEAFF
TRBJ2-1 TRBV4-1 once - TGCGCCAGCAGCCAAGTGGGCCAGGGCTACAATGAGCAGTTCTTC CASSQVGQGYNEQFF
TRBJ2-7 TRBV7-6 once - TGTGCCAGCAGCATTGATACAGGTTTCACCTACGAGCAGTACTTC CASSIDTGFTYEQYF
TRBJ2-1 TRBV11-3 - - TGTGCCAGCAGCTTAGATCGCCATGAGCAGTTCTTC CASSLDRHEQFF
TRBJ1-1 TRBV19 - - TGTGCCAGTGACTTTACGGGAATGAACACTGAAGCTTTCTTT CASDFTGMNTEAFF
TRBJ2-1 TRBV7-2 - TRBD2 TGTGCCAGCAGCTCGCTAGCGGGAGGGGATTACAATGAGCAGTTCTTC CASSSLAGGDYNEQFF
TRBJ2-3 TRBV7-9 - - TGTGCCAGCAGCTCCCTGAAAGCTACACCCGCAGATACGCAGTATTTT CASSSLKATPADTQYF
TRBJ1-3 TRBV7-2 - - TGTGCCAGCAGCTTAAGTCGGGCAGGACGCTCTGGAAACACCATATATTTT CASSLSRAGRSGNTIYF
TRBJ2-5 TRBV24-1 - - TGTGCCACCAGTGATTTGCACGATGTTCAGGGGCTTAAGGAGACCCAGTACTTC CATSDLHDVQGLKETQYF
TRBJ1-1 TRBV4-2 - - TGTGCCAGCAGCCAAGATCCCAAGAACACTGAAGCTTTCTTT CASSQDPKNTEAFF
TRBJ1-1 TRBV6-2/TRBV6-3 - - TGTGCCAGCAGTACTAGCGTGAACACTGAAGCTTTCTTT CASSTSVNTEAFF
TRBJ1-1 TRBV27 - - TGTGCCAGCAGCTCCCAGGGGAGCACTGAAGCTTTCTTT CASSSQGSTEAFF
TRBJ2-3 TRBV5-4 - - TGTGCCAGCAGCTTGGCCGGGCTGTCAGTTCTCACAGATACGCAGTATTTT CASSLAGLSVLTDTQYF
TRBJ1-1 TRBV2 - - TGTGCCGGCAGGGCCCCTGGAGCACAAGAGACTGAAGCTTTCTTT CAGRAPGAQETEAFF
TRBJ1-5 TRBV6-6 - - TGTGCCAGCACCGAGGGGGGCAATCAGCCCCAGCATTTT CASTEGGNQPQHF
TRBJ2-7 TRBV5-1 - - TGCGCCAGCAGCTCTAGTCAGGGGGAGCAGTACTTC CASSSSQGEQYF
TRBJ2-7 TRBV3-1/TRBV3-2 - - TGTGCCAGCAACTTGACCGGGTACGAGCAGTACTTC CASNLTGYEQYF
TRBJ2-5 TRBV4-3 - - TGCGCCAGCAGCGACGGACTCGCCCAAGAGACCCAGTACTTC CASSDGLAQETQYF
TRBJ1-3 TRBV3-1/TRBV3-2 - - TGTGCCAGCAGCCCACCTCCGAGCATCGTAGGTGGAAACACCATATATTTT CASSPPPSIVGGNTIYF
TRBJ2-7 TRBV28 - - TGTGCCAGCAGGCGTCAGGGCCGCCACGAGCAGTACTTC CASRRQGRHEQYF
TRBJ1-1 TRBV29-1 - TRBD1 TGCAGCGGCCGGGACAGGGGGATGAACACTGAAGCTTTCTTT CSGRDRGMNTEAFF
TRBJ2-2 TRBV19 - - TGTGCCAGTAACCGGGAGCTGTTTTTT CASNRELFF
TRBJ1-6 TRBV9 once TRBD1 TGTGCCAGCAGCGTAGGGGACAGGGGCTTCGGATCACCCCTCCACTTT CASSVGDRGFGSPLHF
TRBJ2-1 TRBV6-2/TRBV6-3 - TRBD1 TGTGCCAGCAGCTATAAAGAAGGGACAGATGGAGCCCTCCCTAATTACAATGAGCAGTTCTTC CASSYKEGTDGALPNYNEQFF
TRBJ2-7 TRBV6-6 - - TGTGCCAGCAGTCGCGGACCAACCTACGAGCAGTACTTC CASSRGPTYEQYF
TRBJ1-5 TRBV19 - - TGTGCCAGTAGTGGGGGGACGGAGAGCAATAGCAATCAGCCCCAGCATTTT CASSGGTESNSNQPQHF
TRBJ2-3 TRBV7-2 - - TGTGCCAGCACCCAGACTGACCGCCTCGATACGCAGTATTTT CASTQTDRLDTQYF
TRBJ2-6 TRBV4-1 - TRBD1 TGCGCCAGCAGCCAAATACTGGCCGTCGGACAGGGACGATCTGGGGCCAACGTCCTGACTTTC CASSQILAVGQGRSGANVLTF
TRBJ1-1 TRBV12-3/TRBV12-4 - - TGTGCCAGCAGTCCCCTAGCCGGGGGTAGAGCTTTCTTT CASSPLAGGRAFF
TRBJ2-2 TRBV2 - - TGTGCCAGCAGAGTTCAGGACAGAAACACCGGGGAGCTGTTTTTT CASRVQDRNTGELFF
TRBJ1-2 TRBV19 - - TGTGCCAGTAGTTCCACCATCTATGGCTACACCTTC CASSSTIYGYTF
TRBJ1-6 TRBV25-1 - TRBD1 TGTGCCAGCAGTGACCTCCGGACAGGCAATAATTCACCCCTCCACTTT CASSDLRTGNNSPLHF
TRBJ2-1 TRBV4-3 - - TGCGCCAGCAGCCAACGGTTCACCCTAGCTCGCACTGAGCAGTTCTTC CASSQRFTLARTEQFF
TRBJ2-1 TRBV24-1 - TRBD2 TGTGCCACCAGTGATTCCCTTAAGGCGGGGGGGCGCAATGAGCAGTTCTTC CATSDSLKAGGRNEQFF
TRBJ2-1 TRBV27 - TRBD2 TGTGCCAGCAGCGGACTAGCGGCGAGTTTGGGCGGTGAGCAGTTCTTC CASSGLAASLGGEQFF
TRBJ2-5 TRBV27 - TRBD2 TGTGCCAGCAGTTTATTCGGCGGGAGGAGGGAGACCCAGTACTTC CASSLFGGRRETQYF
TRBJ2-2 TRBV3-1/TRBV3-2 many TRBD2 TGTGCCAGCAGCCAAGCCCCCGGGACTAGCGGTCCCGGGGAGCTGTTTTTT CASSQAPGTSGPGELFF
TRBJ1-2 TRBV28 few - TGTGCCAGCAGTCCATCGGACTACACTAACTATGGCTACACCTTC CASSPSDYTNYGYTF
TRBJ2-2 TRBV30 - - TGTGCCTGGGGGGCCCAACTTTTCGCGAACACCGGGGAGCTGTTTTTT CAWGAQLFANTGELFF
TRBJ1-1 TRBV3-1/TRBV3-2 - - TGTGCCAGCAGCCCTAGAGGAAAGAACACTGAAGCTTTCTTT CASSPRGKNTEAFF
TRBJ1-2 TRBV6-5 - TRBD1 TGTGCCAGCAGACACGACAGGGGGCCTCATGGCTACACCTTC CASRHDRGPHGYTF
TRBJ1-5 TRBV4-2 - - TGTGCCAGCAGCCAAGAGGCCGGAGCATCTAGCAATCAGCCCCAGCATTTT CASSQEAGASSNQPQHF
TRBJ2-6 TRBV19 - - TGTGCCAGTAGTCGGGCTGGGATTGGGGGGAGATCTGGGGCCAACGTCCTGACTTTC CASSRAGIGGRSGANVLTF
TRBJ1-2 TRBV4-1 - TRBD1 TGCGCCAGCAGCCAACAGGGGGGGTATGGCTACACCTTC CASSQQGGYGYTF
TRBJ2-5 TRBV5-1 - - TGCGCCAGCAGCTTACAAGGGGGTAGATCAGTCCAAGAGACCCAGTACTTC CASSLQGGRSVQETQYF
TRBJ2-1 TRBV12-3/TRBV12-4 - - TGTGCCAGCAGTCCACACAATGAGCAGTTCTTC CASSPHNEQFF
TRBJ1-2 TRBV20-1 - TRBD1 TGCAGTGCTAGTACTACAGGGGGCCAATCTAACTATGGCTACACCTTC CSASTTGGQSNYGYTF
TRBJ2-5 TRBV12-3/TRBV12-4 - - TGTGCCAGCGCTAACGGAGGGACCCAGTACTTC CASANGGTQYF
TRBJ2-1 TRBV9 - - TGTGCCAGCAGCCTACGGGGTGGGACCACCCTCTCCTACAATGAGCAGTTCTTC CASSLRGGTTLSYNEQFF
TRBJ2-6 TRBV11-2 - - TGTGCCAGCAGCTTCGAGGGTTCTGGGGCCAACGTCCTGACTTTC CASSFEGSGANVLTF